The clone carrying this TCR beta chain was seen just once. What it recognizes is unknown. The sample belongs to a study of lymphopenia after photon versus proton radiotherapy. The protocol was immunoSEQ multiplex PCR, while the TCRdb copy is restricted to in-frame clones and leaves out a portion. The table includes over 15,000 clones, approximately 91% detected once. Findings and limits, study-wide: Larger post-nadir TCR diversity loss correlated inversely with survival in deceased patients. Authors raise, but do not show, better survival with proton therapy. After lymphocyte nadir, photon-treated repertoires showed oligoclonal expansion, especially CD8+ Temra.

Sequencing was performed on peripheral blood, taken from a patient treated with proton-based radiotherapy. The receptor's source is a man between 65 and 85 years old with pancreatic cancer.

CDR3 region: CASSSPRGVMQETQYF. CDR3 coding DNA: TGTGCCAGCAGCTCTCCCCGTGGAGTAATGCAAGAGACCCAGTACTTC. The V gene is TRBV7-9, the J gene TRBJ2-5; no clear D. V was cut by 4 bases and J by 2 bases, with 17 bases left in between. The germline gives CDR1 SEHNR, CDR2 FQNEAQ (reference sequence). This CDR3 contains 16 residues.